What follows describes a single TCR beta chain. This entry belongs to a study of OX40 agonist ivuxolimab in advanced cancers. The protocol was immunoSEQ multiplex PCR, while the TCRdb copy is restricted to in-frame clones and leaves out a portion. The data contain some 70,000 clones, roughly nine tenths of them singletons. Germline CDR1 is MNHNY and CDR2 is SVGAGI (reference sequence). This CDR3 has 15 residues. Trimming left V 0 bases short and J 1 base short, with 9 bases between. Systemic immunosuppression or a history of autoimmune disease excluded patients. Blood sampling took place at baseline, cycle 4 day 1, and cycle 7 day 1.

The clonotype was recovered from an adult with an advanced solid tumor such as melanoma, head and neck, liver or kidney cancer. Sample: CD4+ or CD8+ T cells sorted from blood, taken in a trial of the OX40 agonist ivuxolimab. The V call is TRBV6-6, the J call TRBJ1-1, with D possibly matching TRBD1 (5 bases). DNA for the CDR3: TGTGCCAGCAGTTACTCCCCTGACAGGAACACTGAAGCTTTCTTT. Translation: CASSYSPDRNTEAFF.